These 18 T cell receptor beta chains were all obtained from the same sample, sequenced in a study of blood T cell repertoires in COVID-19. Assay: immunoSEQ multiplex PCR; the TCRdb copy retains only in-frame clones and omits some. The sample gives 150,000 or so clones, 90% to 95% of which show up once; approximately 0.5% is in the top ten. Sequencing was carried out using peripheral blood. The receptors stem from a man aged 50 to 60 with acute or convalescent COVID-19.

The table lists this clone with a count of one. The CDR3 region has the DNA TGTGCCAGCAGTGAGTCTAGCGGGAGGGTATGGGCCCAGTACTTC. Its protein product is CASSESSGRVWAQYF. The rearrangement links TRBV2 to TRBJ2-5, with 12 bases lining up with TRBD2. CDR1 SNHLY and CDR2 FYNNEI come from the germline V gene. The V gene end was trimmed by 3 bases and the J gene end by 9 bases; junction bases not matched to a gene: 8. The CDR3 spans 15 residues.

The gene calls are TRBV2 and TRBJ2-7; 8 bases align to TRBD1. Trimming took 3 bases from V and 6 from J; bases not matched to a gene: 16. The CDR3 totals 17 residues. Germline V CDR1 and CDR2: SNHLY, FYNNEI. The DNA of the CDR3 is TGTGCCAGCAGTGATCAGGGGGCGGTAATGAGTCGTTTCGAGCAGTACTTC. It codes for CASSDQGAVMSRFEQYF.

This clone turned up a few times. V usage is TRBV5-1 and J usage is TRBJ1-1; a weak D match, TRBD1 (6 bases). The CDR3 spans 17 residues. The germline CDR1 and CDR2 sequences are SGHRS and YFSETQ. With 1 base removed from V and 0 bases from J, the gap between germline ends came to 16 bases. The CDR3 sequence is CASSLRGQTLMNTEAFF. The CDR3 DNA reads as TGCGCCAGCAGCTTGCGCGGACAGACCCTCATGAACACTGAAGCTTTCTTT.

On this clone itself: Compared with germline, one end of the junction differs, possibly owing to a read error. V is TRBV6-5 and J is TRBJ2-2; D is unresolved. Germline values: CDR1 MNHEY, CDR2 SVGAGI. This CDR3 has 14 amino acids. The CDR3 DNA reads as TGCGCCAGCAGTTACTGGAGAGAATCCGGGGAGCTGTTTTTT. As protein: CASSYWRESGELFF.

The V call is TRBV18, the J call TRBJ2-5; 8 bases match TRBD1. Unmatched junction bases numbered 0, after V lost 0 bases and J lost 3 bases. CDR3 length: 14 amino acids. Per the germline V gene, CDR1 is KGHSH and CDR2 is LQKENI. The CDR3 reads CASSPPTGEETQYF. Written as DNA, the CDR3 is TGTGCCAGCTCACCACCGACAGGGGAAGAGACCCAGTACTTC.

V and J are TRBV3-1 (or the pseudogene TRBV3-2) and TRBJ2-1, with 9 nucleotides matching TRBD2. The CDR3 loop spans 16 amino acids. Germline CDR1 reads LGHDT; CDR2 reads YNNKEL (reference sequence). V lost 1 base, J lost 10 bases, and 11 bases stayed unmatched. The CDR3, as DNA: TGTGCCAGCAGCCAAGCGAGAATAGCGGGAGCCCGGGAGCAGTTCTTC. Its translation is CASSQARIAGAREQFF.

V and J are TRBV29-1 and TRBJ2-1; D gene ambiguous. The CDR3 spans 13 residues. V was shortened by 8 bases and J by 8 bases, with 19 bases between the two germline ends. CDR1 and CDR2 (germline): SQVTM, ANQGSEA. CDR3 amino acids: CSHAVRTSYEQFF. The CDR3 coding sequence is TGCAGCCACGCGGTTCGAACGTCCTATGAGCAGTTCTTC.

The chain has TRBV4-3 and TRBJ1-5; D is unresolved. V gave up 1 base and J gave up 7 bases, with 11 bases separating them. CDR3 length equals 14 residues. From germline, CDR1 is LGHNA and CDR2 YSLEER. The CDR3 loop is CASSQARGGQPQHF. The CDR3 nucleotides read TGCGCCAGCAGCCAAGCGAGAGGCGGCCAGCCCCAGCATTTT.

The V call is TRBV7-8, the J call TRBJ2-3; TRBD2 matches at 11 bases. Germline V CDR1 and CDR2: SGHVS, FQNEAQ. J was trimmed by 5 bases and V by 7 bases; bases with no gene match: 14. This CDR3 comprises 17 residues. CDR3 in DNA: TGTGCCAGCACCAATAGGCCTAGCGGGGGGCTGGAAGATACGCAGTATTTT. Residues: CASTNRPSGGLEDTQYF. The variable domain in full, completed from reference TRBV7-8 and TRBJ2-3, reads GAGVSQSPRYKVAKRGQDVALRCDPISGHVSLFWYQQALGQGPEFLTYFQNEAQLDKSGLPSDRFFAERPEGSVSTLKIQRTQQEDSAVYLCASTNRPSGGLEDTQYFGPGTRLTVL.

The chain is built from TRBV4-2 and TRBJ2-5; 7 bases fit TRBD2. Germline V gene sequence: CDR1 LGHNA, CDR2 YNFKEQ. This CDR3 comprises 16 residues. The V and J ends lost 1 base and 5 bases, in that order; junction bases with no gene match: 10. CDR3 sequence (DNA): TGTGCCAGCAGCCAAGGATTGAAGAGCGGGGACGAGACCCAGTACTTC. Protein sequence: CASSQGLKSGDETQYF.

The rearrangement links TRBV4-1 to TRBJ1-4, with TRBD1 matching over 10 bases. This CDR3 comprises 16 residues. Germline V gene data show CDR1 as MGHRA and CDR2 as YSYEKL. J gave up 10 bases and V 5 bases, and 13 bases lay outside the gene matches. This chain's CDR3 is CASSTYQTGGYVKLFF. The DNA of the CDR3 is TGCGCCAGCAGCACCTACCAGACAGGGGGCTACGTAAAACTGTTTTTT.

This chain's CDR3 is CASSLVQGNYNEQFF. DNA of the CDR3: TGTGCCAGCAGCTTGGTGCAGGGTAACTACAATGAGCAGTTCTTC. The chain joins TRBV5-5 to TRBJ2-1; D may be TRBD1 (5 bases). Germline V lookup: CDR1 SGHKS, CDR2 YYEKEE (reference sequence). This CDR3 is built from 15 residues. The V end lost 0 bases, the J end lost 3 bases, and 10 bases lay between the germline ends. Full variable domain (remainder filled in from reference TRBV5-5 and TRBJ2-1): DAGVTQSPTHLIKTRGQQVTLRCSPISGHKSVSWYQQVLGQGPQFIFQYYEKEERGRGNFPDRFSARQFPNYSSELNVNALLLGDSALYLCASSLVQGNYNEQFFGPGTRLTVL.

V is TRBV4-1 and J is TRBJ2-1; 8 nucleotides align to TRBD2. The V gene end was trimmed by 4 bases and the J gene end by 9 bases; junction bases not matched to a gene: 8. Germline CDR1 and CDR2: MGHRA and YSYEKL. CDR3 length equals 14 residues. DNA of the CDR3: TGCGCCAGCAGCCCGGGACTAGGGGGGGGTGAGCAGTTCTTC. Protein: CASSPGLGGGEQFF.

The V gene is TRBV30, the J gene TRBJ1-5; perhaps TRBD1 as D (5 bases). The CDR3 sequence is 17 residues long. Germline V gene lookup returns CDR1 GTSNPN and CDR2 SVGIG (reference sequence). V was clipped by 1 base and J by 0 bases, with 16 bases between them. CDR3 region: CAWSGRGGASSNQPQHF. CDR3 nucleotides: TGTGCCTGGAGTGGGCGGGGAGGGGCCTCTAGCAATCAGCCCCAGCATTTT.

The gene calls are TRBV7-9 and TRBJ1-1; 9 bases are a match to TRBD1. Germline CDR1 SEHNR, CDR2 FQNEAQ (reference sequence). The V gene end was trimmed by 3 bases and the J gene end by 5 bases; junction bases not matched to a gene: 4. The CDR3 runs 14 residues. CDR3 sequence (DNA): TGTGCCAGCAGCTTTACAGGGGGCGGGACTGAAGCTTTCTTT. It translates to CASSFTGGGTEAFF. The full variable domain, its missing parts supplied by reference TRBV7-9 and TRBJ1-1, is DTGVSQNPRHKITKRGQNVTFRCDPISEHNRLYWYRQTLGQGPEFLTYFQNEAQLEKSRLLSDRFSAERPKGSFSTLEIQRTEQGDSAMYLCASSFTGGGTEAFFGQGTRLTVV.

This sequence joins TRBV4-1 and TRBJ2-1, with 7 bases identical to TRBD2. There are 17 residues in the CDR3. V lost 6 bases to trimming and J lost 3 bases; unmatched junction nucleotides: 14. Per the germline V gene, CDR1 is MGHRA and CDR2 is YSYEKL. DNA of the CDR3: TGCGCCAGCAGTCCCGTTGTGGCGGGAGTGAGCTACAATGAGCAGTTCTTC. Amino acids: CASSPVVAGVSYNEQFF.

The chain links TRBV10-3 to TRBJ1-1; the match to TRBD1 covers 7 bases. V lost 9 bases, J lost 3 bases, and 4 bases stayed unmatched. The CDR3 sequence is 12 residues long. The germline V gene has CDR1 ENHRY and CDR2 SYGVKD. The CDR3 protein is CAIGRGDTEAFF. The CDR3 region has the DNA TGTGCCATTGGCAGGGGGGACACTGAAGCTTTCTTT.

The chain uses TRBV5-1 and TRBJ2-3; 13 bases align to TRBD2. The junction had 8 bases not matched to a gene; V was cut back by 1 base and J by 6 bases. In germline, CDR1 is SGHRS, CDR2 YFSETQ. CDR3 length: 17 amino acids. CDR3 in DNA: TGCGCCAGCAGCTTGACCCAGACTAGCGGGAGGTCGGATACGCAGTATTTT. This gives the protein CASSLTQTSGRSDTQYF.